This paragraph covers one T cell receptor beta chain sequence. Its antigen is undetermined. In germline, CDR1 is SGHAT, CDR2 FQNNGV. V dropped 2 bases and J dropped 8 bases, with 10 bases sitting between them. This CDR3 is 13 amino acids long. Antigen-specific CD4+ T cells were expanded (with viral peptide pools) by the ViraFEST assay ahead of sequencing. Isolating CD4+ T cells followed 9 to 10 days of culture. A PCR test confirmed that the person had SARS-CoV-2 infection between March and December 2020. These data come from a study of vaccination effects on CD4 cells after COVID-19. The table came from immunoSEQ multiplex PCR; TCRdb's copy has only in-frame clones and leaves some out. This sample has nearly 45,000 clones, with approximately 70% found just once.

Sample: CD4+ T cells from PBMCs cultured with a peptide pool, taken before COVID-19 vaccination. This chain joins TRBV11-2 and TRBJ2-4; no firm D call. This TCR derives from a human donor who had a prior SARS-CoV-2 infection. The CDR3 loop reads CASSLFPEDIQYF. The DNA of the CDR3 is TGTGCCAGCAGCTTATTTCCCGAAGACATTCAGTACTTC.